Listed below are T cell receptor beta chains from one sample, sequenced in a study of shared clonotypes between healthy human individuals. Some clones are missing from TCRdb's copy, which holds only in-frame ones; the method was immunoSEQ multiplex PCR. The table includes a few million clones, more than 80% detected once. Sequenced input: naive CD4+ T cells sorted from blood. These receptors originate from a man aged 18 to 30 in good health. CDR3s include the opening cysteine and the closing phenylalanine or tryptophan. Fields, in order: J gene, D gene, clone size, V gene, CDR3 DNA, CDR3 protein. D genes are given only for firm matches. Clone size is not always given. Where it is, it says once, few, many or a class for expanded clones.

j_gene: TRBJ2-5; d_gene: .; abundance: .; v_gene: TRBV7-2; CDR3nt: TGTGCCAGCAGCTTAGTGGTCGGGTTCTGGTCCCAAGAGACCCAGTACTTC; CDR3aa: CASSLVVGFWSQETQYF
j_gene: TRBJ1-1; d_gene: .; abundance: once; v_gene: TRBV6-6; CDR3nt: TGTGCCAGCATTTCCCTGACAGTGCACACTGAAGCTTTCTTT; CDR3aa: CASISLTVHTEAFF
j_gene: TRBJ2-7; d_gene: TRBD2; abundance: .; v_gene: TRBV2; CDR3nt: TGTGCCAGCAGTGACCCGACGGGGGGATACGAGCAGTACTTC; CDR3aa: CASSDPTGGYEQYF
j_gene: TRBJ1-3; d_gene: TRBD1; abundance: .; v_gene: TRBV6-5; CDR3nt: TGTGCCAGCAGTATAGGGACAGGGGCTGGAAACACCATATATTTT; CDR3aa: CASSIGTGAGNTIYF
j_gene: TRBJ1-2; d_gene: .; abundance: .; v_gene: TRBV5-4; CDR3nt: TGTGCCAGCAGCTTGGTTCTGGGTGCTAACTATGGCTACACCTTC; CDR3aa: CASSLVLGANYGYTF
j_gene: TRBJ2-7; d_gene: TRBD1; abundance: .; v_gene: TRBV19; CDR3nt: TGTGCCAGTAGTACCAGGGACAGGGGGTCGTACGAGCAGTACTTC; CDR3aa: CASSTRDRGSYEQYF
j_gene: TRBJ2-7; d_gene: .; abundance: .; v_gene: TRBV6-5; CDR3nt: TGTGCCAGCAGATCAGGCCTTGATTCCTACGAGCAGTACTTC; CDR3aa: CASRSGLDSYEQYF
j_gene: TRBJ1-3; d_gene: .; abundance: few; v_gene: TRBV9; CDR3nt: TGTGCCAGCAGCGCCTCAGCCTCCGGAAACACCATATATTTT; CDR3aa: CASSASASGNTIYF
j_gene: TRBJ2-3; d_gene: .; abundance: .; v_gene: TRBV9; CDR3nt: TGTGCCAACAGCCGGGGGGGACAGGGAGCAGATACGCAGTATTTT; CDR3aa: CANSRGGQGADTQYF
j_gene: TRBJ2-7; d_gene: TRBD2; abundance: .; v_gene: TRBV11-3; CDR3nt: TGTGCCAGCAGCTTAGTCCGGGGGCAGGGTCCTAGCGGGAACCCCCACGAGCAGTACTTC; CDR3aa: CASSLVRGQGPSGNPHEQYF
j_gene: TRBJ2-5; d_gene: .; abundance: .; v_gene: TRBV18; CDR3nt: TGTGCCAGCTCACCACCAACGAGGACAGTCCAAGAGACCCAGTACTTC; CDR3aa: CASSPPTRTVQETQYF
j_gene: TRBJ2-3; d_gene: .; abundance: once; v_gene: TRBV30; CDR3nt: TGTGCCTGGAGTACATCGCGGGGGCAGTATTTT; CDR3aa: CAWSTSRGQYF
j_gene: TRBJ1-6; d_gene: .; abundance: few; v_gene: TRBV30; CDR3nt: TGTGCCTGGAGTCCCGGGGGCAGGGATAATTCACCCCTCCACTTT; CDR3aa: CAWSPGGRDNSPLHF
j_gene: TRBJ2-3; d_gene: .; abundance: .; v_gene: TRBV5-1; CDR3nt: TGCGCCAGCAGCTTGGGGGCGGGGAACACAGATACGCAGTATTTT; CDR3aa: CASSLGAGNTDTQYF
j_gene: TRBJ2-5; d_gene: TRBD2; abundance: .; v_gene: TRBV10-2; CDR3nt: TGCGCCAGCAGGCGGGGGGGGGCAGGAGAGACCCAGTACTTC; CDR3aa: CASRRGGAGETQYF
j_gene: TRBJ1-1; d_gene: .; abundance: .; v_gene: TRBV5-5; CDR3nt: TGTGCCAGCAGCTTGTTGTCAGCTTGGGAAGCTTTCTTT; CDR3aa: CASSLLSAWEAFF